This record concerns one T cell receptor beta chain sequence. Its antigen is unknown. The data belong to a study of CD8 T cells in Susac syndrome. Whole-study results and caveats: The study recognized that its TCR sequencing and HLA analysis covered a relatively small number of individuals.

Random hexamers were used to reverse transcribe an amount of about 0.45 to 1 ug RNA. Amplification of TCR beta CDR3 was carried out by immunoSEQ multiplex PCR, which covered 54 Vbeta and 13 Jbeta segments. Via MiXCR, TCRdb re-called the immunoSEQ multiplex PCR reads, giving one row per CDR3 protein. The sample records 300,000 or so distinct CDR3 sequences, just over 90% being singletons. TCR beta was sequenced from blood CD8+ and CD4+ T cells. The multiple sclerosis controls were treatment-naive patients, and their relapsing-remitting disease was stable or active. This TCR came from a human donor with multiple sclerosis. The sample consisted of CD4+ T cells from PBMCs.

The DNA of the CDR3 is TGTGCCAGCAGCAATCGCGGGTTACTCAATGAGCAGTTCTTC. Its translation is CASSNRGLLNEQFF. The V call is TRBV7-2, the J call TRBJ2-1; D might be TRBD2 (5 bases). Germline V gives CDR1 SGHTA, CDR2 FQGNSA. V was shortened by 5 bases and J by 6 bases, with 14 bases between the two germline ends. The CDR3 has 14 amino acids.